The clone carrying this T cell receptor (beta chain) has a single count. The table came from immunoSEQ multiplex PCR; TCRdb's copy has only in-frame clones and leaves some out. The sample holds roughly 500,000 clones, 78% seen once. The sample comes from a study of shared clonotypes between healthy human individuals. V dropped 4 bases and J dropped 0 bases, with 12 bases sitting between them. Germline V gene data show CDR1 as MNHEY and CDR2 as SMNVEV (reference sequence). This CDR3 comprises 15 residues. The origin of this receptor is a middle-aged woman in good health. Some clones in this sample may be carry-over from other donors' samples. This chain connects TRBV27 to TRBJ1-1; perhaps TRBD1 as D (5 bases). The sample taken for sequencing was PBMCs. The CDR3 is CASSWAGTMNTEAFF. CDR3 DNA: TGTGCCAGCAGTTGGGCAGGGACCATGAACACTGAAGCTTTCTTT.